Described below is a single TCR beta chain sequence and its context. This clonotype appeared a few times. The antigen this receptor binds is unknown. Qualities for individual bases were not recorded, and no much larger clone is one base off. This record comes from a study of T cells after yellow fever vaccination (dated by TCRdb to between 2018 and 2021). Concerning the study at large: Libraries from fractions with low cell numbers were prepared with the SMART-Seq v4 Ultra Low Input RNA kit. To follow T-cell clones before and after primary and booster YFV17D yellow fever vaccination, bulk TCR alpha and beta repertoires were sequenced over time. Two healthy male donors, one aged 18 to 29 and one aged 30 to 39 years, were included in the cohort. Blood samples were taken at several timepoints before and after primary and secondary immunization, and bulk PBMC replicates and cell subsets were isolated.

Sequencing took place on an Illumina NovaSeq 6000. TCR cDNA was made using 5'RACE template switching, a step that added a universal primer site and unique molecular identifiers. cDNA synthesis was primed from both the TCR alpha and TCR beta constant segments. Two PCR steps were used to amplify libraries, with sample barcodes and sequencing adapters being added in the second step. Sequencing of libraries was performed on Illumina HiSeq 2500 (2x100 bp) or NovaSeq (2x150 bp). In the authors' own workflow: MIGEC handled demultiplexing of reads and collapsing into UMI consensus sequences, while MiXCR performed V(D)J alignment. Vaccine-responding clonotypes were identified with edgeR using replicate PBMC samples, with FDR below 0.01 and a log2 fold change above 5 up to day 15 being required. Bulk clonotypes were assigned CD4 or CD8 identity according to which sequenced CD4 or CD8 repertoire held them at higher abundance. TCRdb took the public reads, trimmed them with fastp at Q25, ran MiXCR for clone calling and kept in-frame beta chains. Every entry covers one CDR3 protein and lists the most common genes and DNA from its rows. TCRdb's processing, not the study's, gives the V and J calls here. The sample records about 350,000 distinct CDR3 sequences, 4.1% of which are singletons. 20% to 25% of the sample comes from the top ten.

Summary of the overall study and its limitations: A small fraction of clonotypes showed up in both the CD4 and CD8 compartments, probably as a result of convergent recombination. Because abundant contaminating clonotypes from the bulk population could be contained in FACS-sorted repertoires, computational filtering was required. The secondary T-cell response was found to be weaker but faster than the primary response, with a peak reached on day 5 rather than on day 15. Most clones expanded after primary vaccination (almost 97% of CD4 and roughly 88% of CD8) were re-detected after the booster, suggesting that broad memory maintenance occurred. Because only two donors were included in the study, the extent to which the findings can be generalized is limited.

The cysteine opens and the phenylalanine closes a CDR3 of 17 amino acids. The read is trimmed to its CDR3 DNA, 51 bases read in frame from base 1. This specimen's treatment or condition label, per the study, means: live attenuated yellow fever vaccine strain. At each blood-draw timepoint, two biological replicates of bulk PBMCs were collected. A standard Ficoll-Paque protocol was used to isolate PBMCs from peripheral blood. RNA was extracted with TriZol from bulk PBMCs, CD4 and CD8 fractions, and dextramer-positive and dextramer-negative fractions. This specimen was PBMCs, taken 5 days after the yellow fever booster vaccination. The origin of this receptor is a man aged 18 to 30 who received the YFV17D yellow fever vaccine. The V and J segments used are TRBV21-1 and TRBJ1-1; TRBD1, the table's D call, lacks a check against the DNA. TRBV21-1 has pseudogene status. The DNA sequence follows: TGTGCCAGCAGCAAAGCGCCTAGGCAGGGGGCTTACACTGAAGCTTTCTTT. This encodes CASSKAPRQGAYTEAFF.